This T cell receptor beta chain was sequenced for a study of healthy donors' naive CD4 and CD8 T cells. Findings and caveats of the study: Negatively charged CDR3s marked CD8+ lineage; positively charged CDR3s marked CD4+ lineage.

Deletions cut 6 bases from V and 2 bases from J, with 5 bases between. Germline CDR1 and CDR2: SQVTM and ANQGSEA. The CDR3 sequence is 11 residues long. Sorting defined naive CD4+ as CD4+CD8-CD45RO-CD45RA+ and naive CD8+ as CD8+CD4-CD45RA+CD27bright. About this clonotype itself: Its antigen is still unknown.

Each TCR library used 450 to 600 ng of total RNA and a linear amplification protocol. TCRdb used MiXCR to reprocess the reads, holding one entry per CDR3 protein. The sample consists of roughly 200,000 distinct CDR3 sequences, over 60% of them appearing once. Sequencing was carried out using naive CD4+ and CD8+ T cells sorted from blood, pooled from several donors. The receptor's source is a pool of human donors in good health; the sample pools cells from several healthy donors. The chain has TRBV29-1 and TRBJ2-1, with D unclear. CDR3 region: CSVGPYNEQFF. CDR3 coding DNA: TGCAGCGTCGGCCCCTACAATGAGCAGTTCTTC.